This T cell receptor beta chain was identified during a study of beta chain features in type 1 diabetes. This clone was counted a few times. The CDR3 sequence is 15 residues long. Looked up from germline, CDR1 is SGDLS and CDR2 is YYNGEE. V was pared by 1 base and J by 2 bases, with 11 bases between. Every isolated RNA sample was fully reverse transcribed, so sequencing captured expressed TCRB transcripts. Assay used: immunoSEQ multiplex PCR; TCRdb lists only in-frame clones, some missing. This table holds 160,000 or so clones, 8.5% to 14% found once. The sequence was collected from a man between 18 and 35 years old in good health. The J gene is TRBJ2-3, the V gene TRBV9; TRBD1 is a possible D gene (5 bases). Material: central memory CD4+ T cells from blood. CDR3 coding DNA: TGTGCCAGCAGCGTAAACCAGGGATACACAGATACGCAGTATTTT. Residues: CASSVNQGYTDTQYF.